The source of this T cell receptor beta chain is a study of T cell responses to AZD1222 COVID-19 vaccine. The table came from immunoSEQ multiplex PCR; TCRdb's copy has only in-frame clones and leaves some out. This sample has about 270,000 clones, with around 93% found just once. Germline CDR1 reads SGHRS; CDR2 reads YFSETQ. V was trimmed by 0 bases and J by 6 bases, leaving 9 bases between them. The CDR3 is 13 amino acids. Note on this clone: Its specificity is not known.

Study outcomes and limitations: None of the repertoires were sampled until the peak T cell response had passed. At 160-218 and 743-854, vaccine-associated CD4 TCRs were dominant, and they spanned spike. Only a handful of people who got AZD1222 tested seropositive at baseline.

Second doses were pooled across both intervals (about 4 or about 12 weeks). The receptor's source is an adult who received the AZD1222 COVID-19 vaccine. V is TRBV5-1 and J is TRBJ1-2; tentatively, D is TRBD1 (6 bases). Sequenced here: peripheral blood, sampled 28 days after the second AZD1222 dose. The CDR3 loop is CASSLGGGDGYTF. In DNA form, the CDR3 reads TGCGCCAGCAGCTTGGGAGGGGGTGATGGCTACACCTTC.